This T cell receptor (beta chain) was sequenced during a study of blood T cells in healthy people across ages (dated by TCRdb to the mid-2010s). About the study as a whole: In model experiments, template switching captured roughly one uniquely barcoded TCR beta cDNA molecule for every two T cells. Age-related changes in TCR beta repertoire diversity were measured in the study by deep sequencing normalized with unique cDNA molecular identifiers. Four age groups were formed from the donors: young (average 16 years), middle-aged (approximately 40), aged (about 62) and long-lived (more than 75). To avoid experimental bias, donors of different ages were distributed randomly across sequencing lanes. Two additional independent replicas of 1 million unique cDNA reads from the same blood draw were analyzed for two donors (one aged 18 to 29 and one aged 80 or older). Study-level results and caveats: The CMV infection status of donors was not known, potentially confounding age-related changes in expanded clonotypes. Estimates of total diversity from one million sequenced T cells were regarded as lower bounds and underestimates. Observed TCR beta diversity correlated strongly with the percentage of naive T cells measured by flow cytometry. As age increased, observed TCR beta diversity per million T cells dropped in a roughly linear way, and a significant reduction was already evident by age around 41. Conclusive comparison of naive and antigen-experienced compartments was prevented by the profiling of bulk unsorted PBMCs. Compared with the aged group, the long-lived group had more naive CD4+ T cells, fewer expanded clones and increased TCR diversity, suggesting age selection.

The CDR3 runs 14 residues from the cysteine to the phenylalanine. The CDR3 DNA has 42 bases and is translated from base 1. V loses 8 bases of germline sequence and J loses 1 base, and the interval between the two ends is 11 bases. Per the germline V gene (reference sequence), LGHDT is the CDR1 and YNNKEL is the CDR2. Donors were 39 systemically healthy Caucasian individuals from Russia aged about 6 to 100 years. Around 10 milliliters of peripheral blood were drawn from each donor into EDTA-treated Vacutainer tubes. PBMCs were isolated by Ficoll-Paque density-gradient centrifugation, with at least 7 million obtained per sample. Total RNA was extracted from PBMCs with Trizol reagent, with at least 6 micrograms obtained per sample. For every donor, an aliquot of PBMCs went through flow cytometry to measure the percentages of naive CD45RAhigh/CD27high T cells. Preparation of the library involved 5' RACE. Instrument used: Illumina HiSeq 2500. A second roughly 6 to 12 cycle PCR used a sample-barcoded 5' primer and a J-beta primer mix. Each TCR beta cDNA molecule received a unique molecular identifier from a template-switch 5' adaptor carrying 12 random nucleotides. At least 2.5 million CDR3-containing paired-end reads were obtained from each sample. First-strand cDNA was synthesized from all RNA with the Mint cDNA synthesis kit, primed by a TRBC-specific oligonucleotide. Following uracil-DNA glycosylase treatment, a first 18-cycle PCR with universal primers M1SS and BC2_uni_R was performed on all cDNA. The original methods were these. Normalization of each sample was performed by random selection of 1 million high-quality reads, each carrying a distinct molecular identifier. Reads with shared molecular identifiers were discarded instead of being binned into consensus sequences. MiTCR, run with a Q25 quality threshold and the strictest error-elimination algorithm, handled CDR3 identification, clonotype clustering and error correction. A nonparametric unseen species model with Euler transformation was used to estimate a lower bound on total TCR beta diversity. TCRdb handled the public reads itself, with Q25 trimming in fastp and clone calling in MiXCR, and kept productive beta chains. CDR3 protein duplicates are merged, each entry listing the most common genes and DNA. The V and J calls and clone size are TCRdb's, not the authors'. This sample comprises roughly 1,500,000 distinct CDR3 sequences, around 42% of them detected only once. The ten largest account for 6.5% to 10% of the sample.

Note on this clonotype: The specificity of this receptor is unknown. Base qualities are not at hand, and no much larger clone is one base apart.

This receptor was identified in a woman under 30 in good health. Sample: blood. Here the chain combines TRBV3-1 and TRBJ2-2; D gene: possibly TRBD1, on 5 matching bases. Here the CDR3 is given as CASRSQGNTGELFF. The base sequence is TGTGCCAGCCGTTCCCAGGGGAACACCGGGGAGCTGTTTTTT.